These T cell receptor beta chains were read from a single sample in a study of OX40 agonist ivuxolimab in advanced cancers. Generated by immunoSEQ multiplex PCR, the TCRdb table keeps only in-frame clones and is missing some. This sample has under 80,000 clones, with 92% found just once. Source: CD4+ or CD8+ T cells sorted from blood, taken in a trial of the OX40 agonist ivuxolimab. The receptors stem from an adult with an advanced solid tumor such as melanoma, head and neck, liver or kidney cancer. The CDR3 runs from the conserved cysteine through the conserved F or W. Fields, in order: CDR3 protein, CDR3 DNA, J gene, clone size, D gene, V gene. D genes are given only for firm matches. The size field is filled for only some rows; it gives once, few, many or a size class.

CASSSYQGQPQHF	TGTGCCAGCAGTTCATATCAGGGGCAGCCCCAGCATTTT	TRBJ1-5	-	-	TRBV27
CASSVEGLAGSDTQYF	TGTGCCAGCAGCGTAGAGGGTCTAGCGGGGTCAGATACGCAGTATTTT	TRBJ2-3	-	TRBD2	TRBV9
CASSVGGLNEQFF	TGTGCCAGCAGCGTGGGGGGCCTCAATGAGCAGTTCTTC	TRBJ2-1	-	-	TRBV9
CASSPEQSSYNSPLHF	TGTGCCAGCAGTCCCGAACAGAGCTCCTATAATTCACCCCTCCACTTT	TRBJ1-6	-	-	TRBV27
CASSVATGGGEQFF	TGTGCCAGCAGCGTAGCTACAGGGGGTGGTGAGCAGTTCTTC	TRBJ2-1	-	TRBD1	TRBV9
CASMSRGHLNTEAFF	TGTGCCAGCATGTCCAGGGGGCATCTGAACACTGAAGCTTTCTTT	TRBJ1-1	once	TRBD1	TRBV6-5
CAHQGPGTEAFF	TGTGCCCATCAGGGCCCGGGAACTGAAGCTTTCTTT	TRBJ1-1	-	-	TRBV11-2
CASSSGTYEQYF	TGTGCCAGCAGCTCCGGGACTTACGAGCAGTACTTC	TRBJ2-7	-	-	TRBV11-2
CASSRGRKRDLHKSRTGELFF	TGCGCCAGCAGTCGCGGTAGGAAAAGGGACCTACACAAGTCGAGGACCGGGGAGCTGTTTTTT	TRBJ2-2	-	-	TRBV10-1
CASSLVRGNTEAFF	TGCGCCAGCAGCTTGGTGAGAGGGAACACTGAAGCTTTCTTT	TRBJ1-1	-	-	TRBV5-1
CASSGRGGATSGGDTQYF	TGTGCCAGCAGTGGAAGAGGGGGCGCGACTAGCGGTGGGGATACGCAGTATTTT	TRBJ2-3	-	TRBD2	TRBV9
CASSVAGSSSYEQYF	TGTGCCAGCAGCGTAGCTGGGTCGAGCTCCTACGAGCAGTACTTC	TRBJ2-7	-	-	TRBV9
CASSYRGPGGELFF	TGTGCCAGCAGTTACAGGGGGCCTGGCGGGGAGCTGTTTTTT	TRBJ2-2	-	TRBD1	TRBV6-6
CASSRSAGMRVAGLFF	TGTGCCAGCAGCCGATCGGCGGGGATGCGGGTTGCGGGACTGTTTTTT	TRBJ1-4	-	-	TRBV7-9
CASSLGGTSEQYF	TGTGCCAGCAGCTTAGGAGGGACTAGCGAGCAGTACTTC	TRBJ2-7	-	TRBD2	TRBV7-2
CASSLGAGTVNTEAFF	TGTGCCAGCAGTCTTGGAGCCGGGACGGTGAACACTGAAGCTTTCTTT	TRBJ1-1	-	-	TRBV27
CASPNGGGSFTEAFF	TGTGCCAGCCCAAATGGGGGGGGATCGTTCACTGAAGCTTTCTTT	TRBJ1-1	-	-	TRBV7-9
CASSLGAEAFF	TGTGCCAGCAGCTTAGGAGCTGAAGCTTTCTTT	TRBJ1-1	few	-	TRBV11-2
CATSRDTSYEQYF	TGTGCCACCAGCAGAGACACTTCCTACGAGCAGTACTTC	TRBJ2-7	-	-	TRBV15
CASSSQPNQGTPYEQYF	TGTGCCAGCTCCTCGCAACCCAACCAGGGGACCCCCTACGAGCAGTACTTC	TRBJ2-7	-	-	TRBV7-6
CASGSSDSFYSNQPQHF	TGTGCTAGTGGTTCCTCGGACAGCTTCTATAGCAATCAGCCCCAGCATTTT	TRBJ1-5	-	-	TRBV12-5
CASSPGVSSYNEQFF	TGTGCCAGTAGCCCGGGGGTAAGCTCCTACAATGAGCAGTTCTTC	TRBJ2-1	-	-	TRBV19
CASSLEGTEKLFF	TGTGCCAGCTCACTTGAGGGTACCGAAAAACTGTTTTTT	TRBJ1-4	-	-	TRBV18
CASSPRLAGGQFTDTQYF	TGCGCCAGCAGCCCGAGACTAGCGGGGGGGCAGTTCACAGATACGCAGTATTTT	TRBJ2-3	-	TRBD2	TRBV5-1
CASSPLGWERNEQYF	TGCGCCAGCAGCCCGCTCGGATGGGAAAGGAACGAGCAGTACTTC	TRBJ2-7	-	-	TRBV4-1
CASSGTSGVLDTQYF	TGTGCCAGCAGCGGGACTAGCGGGGTCCTGGATACGCAGTATTTT	TRBJ2-3	-	TRBD2	TRBV9
CASSDIPGENTEAFF	TGTGCCAGCAGTGACATCCCAGGGGAAAACACTGAAGCTTTCTTT	TRBJ1-1	-	-	TRBV6-1